A single sample is the source of the 9 T cell receptor beta chains below, sequenced in a study of T-cell reconstitution after alpha-beta-depleted transplantation in children. Unique molecular identifiers were used in preparing the TCRbeta library. TCRdb called the PCR reads again in MiXCR, with one record for every CDR3 protein. The sample comprises roughly 500,000 distinct CDR3 sequences, around a third of which are singletons, and less than 2.5% rests with the top ten. The source material was PBMCs from the stem cell graft donor, sampled from the stem cell graft. Receptors were obtained from a human donor who donated a stem cell graft to a child with aplastic anemia.

A few counts support this clonotype. The rearrangement links TRBV12-3 or TRBV12-4 to TRBJ1-2; D gene uncertain. Trimming cost V 4 bases and J 4 bases, with 10 bases left between them. CDR3 size: 13 residues. CDR3 sequence (DNA): TGTGCCAGCAGTTCCTCGGACGGCTATGGCTACACCTTC. Residues: CASSSSDGYGYTF.

The chain couples TRBV7-9 to TRBJ1-1, with D perhaps matching TRBD1 (5 bases). Germline V gene lookup returns CDR1 SEHNR and CDR2 FQNEAQ (reference sequence). Deletions cut 3 bases from V and 6 bases from J, with 8 bases between. This CDR3 has 12 amino acids. The CDR3: CASSFGAAEAFF. Written as DNA, the CDR3 is TGTGCCAGCAGCTTCGGGGCGGCTGAAGCTTTCTTT.

This clonotype was observed a handful of times. The rearrangement uses TRBV6-1 and TRBJ2-7; TRBD1 is a possible D gene (5 bases). CDR1 MNHNS and CDR2 SASEGT come from the germline V gene. The CDR3 sequence is 15 residues long. CDR3 protein: CTTRNRLRSSYEQYF. The CDR3 nucleotides are TGTACGACCCGTAACAGGCTGAGGAGCTCCTACGAGCAGTACTTC.

This clonotype was detected once. This chain connects TRBV5-1 to TRBJ1-1; D is perhaps TRBD1 (6 bases). V was trimmed by 4 bases and J by 1 base, leaving 11 bases between them. The germline V gene has CDR1 SGHRS and CDR2 YFSETQ. The length of the CDR3 is 14 residues. The chain's CDR3 is CASSKRQANTEAFF. Here the CDR3 DNA reads TGCGCCAGCAGCAAGAGACAGGCGAACACTGAAGCTTTCTTT. Using reference TRBV5-1 and TRBJ1-1 for the parts outside the CDR3, the full variable domain is KAGVTQTPRYLIKTRGQQVTLSCSPISGHRSVSWYQQTPGQGLQFLFEYFSETQRNKGNFPGRFSGRQFSNSRSEMNVSTLELGDSALYLCASSKRQANTEAFFGQGTRLTVV.

This clonotype has only a few counts. V usage is TRBV24-1 and J usage is TRBJ1-2, with D possibly matching TRBD1 (5 bases). CDR3 size: 12 residues. Trimming took 6 bases from V and 4 from J, leaving 8 bases between them. In germline, CDR1 is KGHDR, CDR2 SFDVKD. CDR3 amino acids: CATSQGSYGYTF. The CDR3 bases are TGTGCCACCAGTCAGGGTAGCTATGGCTACACCTTC.

For the CDR3, the DNA is TGTGCCAGCAGGTCGGCAGGGGATGTGGCTGAAGCTTTCTTT. As protein: CASRSAGDVAEAFF. V is TRBV6-2 or TRBV6-3 and J is TRBJ1-1; TRBD1 is a possible D gene (6 bases). The germline V gene has CDR1 MNHEY and CDR2 SVGEGT. V shed 6 bases and J shed 6 bases, with 17 bases lying between them. This CDR3 region has 14 residues.

This chain connects TRBV25-1 to TRBJ2-3; TRBD2 is a possible D gene (6 bases). V lost 7 bases, J lost 2 bases, and 10 bases lay in between. The germline V gene encodes CDR1 MGHDK and CDR2 SYGVNS. The CDR3 totals 13 residues. CDR3 bases: TGTGCCAGCACGGGAGACTCCACAGATACGCAGTATTTT. Its protein is CASTGDSTDTQYF.

The V call is TRBV7-2, the J call TRBJ2-3, with 9 positions matching TRBD2. J lost 1 base, V lost 4 bases, and 9 bases had no gene match. The CDR3 length is 17 residues. Germline CDR1 and CDR2: SGHTA and FQGNSA. The CDR3 protein is CASSSLEGLAGTDTQYF. The CDR3, as DNA: TGTGCCAGCAGCTCCCTTGAGGGACTAGCCGGCACAGATACGCAGTATTTT.

The sample holds a few counts of this clonotype. The chain links TRBV20-1 to TRBJ2-3; no definite D call. The CDR3 contains 12 residues. Germline V gene lookup returns CDR1 DFQATT and CDR2 SNEGSKA (reference sequence). The germline V and J ends were trimmed by 0 bases and 4 bases, with 5 bases remaining between them. CDR3 coding DNA: TGCAGTGCTAGAGACTGGGCAGATACGCAGTATTTT. Protein sequence: CSARDWADTQYF.